The next 12 T cell receptor beta chains were all read from a single sample in a study of cytomegalovirus exposure and HLA in healthy donors. PCR involved 60 Vbeta and 13 Jbeta primers. Here immunoSEQ multiplex PCR was the method, and the copy in TCRdb shows in-frame clones only, minus some. The profile shows 95,000 to 150,000 clones, around 80% of them singletons. The sample taken for sequencing was PBMCs. The receptors come from a man aged 50-60 years in good health and CMV-seronegative.

The chain links TRBV7-2 to TRBJ1-3; weak D call: TRBD1 (6 bases). The CDR3 is 14 amino acids. Germline CDR1 and CDR2: SGHTA and FQGNSA. Between the trimmed V and J ends, which lost 4 bases and 4 bases, there was a span of 11 bases. This chain's CDR3 is CASSYGTQGNTIYF. In DNA form, the CDR3 reads TGTGCCAGCAGCTACGGGACACAAGGAAACACCATATATTTT.

The CDR3: CASSLGQGPNQETQYF. The CDR3 nucleotides are TGTGCCAGCAGCTTGGGACAGGGCCCCAACCAAGAGACCCAGTACTTC. The gene calls are TRBV13 and TRBJ2-5; TRBD1 matches 9 bases. The junction had 5 bases not matched to a gene; V was cut back by 3 bases and J by 0 bases. The CDR3 consists of 16 residues. CDR1 is PRHDT and CDR2 is FYEKMQ in the germline V gene (reference sequence).

This clone was picked up one time. The chain links TRBV7-2 to TRBJ2-1; 9 bases match TRBD2. This CDR3 spans 13 amino acids. The trim removed 1 base at V and 12 bases at J, leaving 4 bases unmatched. The germline V gene has CDR1 SGHTA and CDR2 FQGNSA. The CDR3 DNA reads TGTGCCAGCAGCTTAGACTTTAGCGGGAGGCAGTTCTTC. Amino acids: CASSLDFSGRQFF.

This chain joins TRBV5-1 and TRBJ1-4, with TRBD1 matching 12 bases. The CDR3 contains 16 residues. With V trimmed by 0 bases and J by 5 bases, 2 bases remained unmatched. Germline V gene lookup returns CDR1 SGHRS and CDR2 YFSETQ. CDR3 sequence: CASSLEGQGANEKLFF. Here the CDR3 DNA reads TGCGCCAGCAGCTTGGAGGGACAGGGGGCGAATGAAAAACTGTTTTTT.

This clone was counted only a few times. The genes are TRBV4-3 and TRBJ1-4; possible D gene TRBD1, 6 bases. The CDR3 contains 16 residues. The germline CDR1 and CDR2 sequences are LGHNA and YSLEER. V was cut by 1 base and J by 8 bases, with 17 bases left in between. The CDR3 coding sequence is TGCGCCAGCAGCCAAGCCACCCAGGGGATTAGAGAAAAACTGTTTTTT. Its translation: CASSQATQGIREKLFF.

In this sample, this clone turned up a few times. The CDR3 bases are TGTGCCAGCAGCTTGCGCAGCGGGAGATTATCAGATACGCAGTATTTT. Amino acid sequence: CASSLRSGRLSDTQYF. The chain employs TRBV7-2 and TRBJ2-3, with 8 bases aligning to TRBD2. The CDR3 length is 16 residues. V shed 3 bases and J 4 bases; nucleotides not matched to a gene: 9. Germline V CDR1 and CDR2: SGHTA, FQGNSA.

This chain links TRBV7-9 with TRBJ1-1; weak D call: TRBD1 (5 bases). The ends were cut back, 5 bases at V and 10 bases at J, with 17 bases in the middle. CDR3 length: 13 amino acids. Germline assignment: CDR1 SEHNR and CDR2 FQNEAQ (reference sequence). The CDR3 protein is CASSRPIDSRAFF. In nucleotides, the CDR3 is TGTGCCAGCAGCCGACCAATAGACAGTAGAGCTTTCTTT. The whole variable domain, remainder taken from reference TRBV7-9 and TRBJ1-1, is DTGVSQNPRHKITKRGQNVTFRCDPISEHNRLYWYRQTLGQGPEFLTYFQNEAQLEKSRLLSDRFSAERPKGSFSTLEIQRTEQGDSAMYLCASSRPIDSRAFFGQGTRLTVV.

This chain uses TRBV5-4 with TRBJ2-5; 8 bases match TRBD1. The CDR3 is 16 amino acids. Germline CDR1 SGHNT, CDR2 YYREEE (reference sequence). Trimming cost V 4 bases and J 5 bases; bases outside gene matches: 13. In nucleotides, the CDR3 is TGTGCCAGCAGCCCGGACGCGCCAGGGGGCATGGAGACCCAGTACTTC. Amino acids: CASSPDAPGGMETQYF. Using reference TRBV5-4 and TRBJ2-5 for the parts outside the CDR3, the full variable domain is ETGVTQSPTHLIKTRGQQVTLRCSSQSGHNTVSWYQQALGQGPQFIFQYYREEENGRGNFPPRFSGLQFPNYSSELNVNALELDDSALYLCASSPDAPGGMETQYFGPGTRLLVL.

V gene TRBV7-9 combines with J gene TRBJ1-3, with a weak D call TRBD1 (5 bases). Germline values: CDR1 SEHNR, CDR2 FQNEAQ (reference sequence). The CDR3 has 14 amino acids. V dropped 2 bases and J dropped 1 base, with 6 bases sitting between them. CDR3 nucleotide sequence: TGTGCCAGCAGCTTACAGGGTTCTGGAAACACCATATATTTT. It codes for CASSLQGSGNTIYF.

CDR3 sequence: CASSRGGQGNEAFF. Written as DNA, the CDR3 is TGTGCCAGCAGCCGAGGTGGACAGGGTAATGAAGCTTTCTTT. The chain recombines TRBV5-4 with TRBJ1-1; 8 nucleotides agree with TRBD1. The junction had 9 bases not matched to a gene; V was cut back by 4 bases and J by 7 bases. The CDR3 covers 14 residues. Germline-derived CDR1 and CDR2 are SGHNT and YYREEE (reference sequence).

J is TRBJ2-2 and V is TRBV9; TRBD2 agrees at 9 bases. Losses at the gene ends were 1 base for V and 3 bases for J; bases not matched to a gene: 4. This CDR3 contains 16 residues. The V gene's germline CDR1 is SGDLS and CDR2 YYNGEE. The DNA for the CDR3 is TGTGCCAGCAGCGTAAGGCGGGAGGGCGACACCGGGGAGCTGTTTTTT. Translation gives CASSVRREGDTGELFF.

This chain links TRBV23-1 with TRBJ1-1; 7 bases agree with TRBD1. TRBV23-1 falls under the ORF class, with uncertain function. CDR3 length equals 14 residues. V shed 2 bases and J 4 bases; nucleotides not matched to a gene: 4. As DNA, the CDR3 is TGCGCCAGCAGTCAAACAGGGGCCCTCACTGAAGCTTTCTTT. This encodes CASSQTGALTEAFF.